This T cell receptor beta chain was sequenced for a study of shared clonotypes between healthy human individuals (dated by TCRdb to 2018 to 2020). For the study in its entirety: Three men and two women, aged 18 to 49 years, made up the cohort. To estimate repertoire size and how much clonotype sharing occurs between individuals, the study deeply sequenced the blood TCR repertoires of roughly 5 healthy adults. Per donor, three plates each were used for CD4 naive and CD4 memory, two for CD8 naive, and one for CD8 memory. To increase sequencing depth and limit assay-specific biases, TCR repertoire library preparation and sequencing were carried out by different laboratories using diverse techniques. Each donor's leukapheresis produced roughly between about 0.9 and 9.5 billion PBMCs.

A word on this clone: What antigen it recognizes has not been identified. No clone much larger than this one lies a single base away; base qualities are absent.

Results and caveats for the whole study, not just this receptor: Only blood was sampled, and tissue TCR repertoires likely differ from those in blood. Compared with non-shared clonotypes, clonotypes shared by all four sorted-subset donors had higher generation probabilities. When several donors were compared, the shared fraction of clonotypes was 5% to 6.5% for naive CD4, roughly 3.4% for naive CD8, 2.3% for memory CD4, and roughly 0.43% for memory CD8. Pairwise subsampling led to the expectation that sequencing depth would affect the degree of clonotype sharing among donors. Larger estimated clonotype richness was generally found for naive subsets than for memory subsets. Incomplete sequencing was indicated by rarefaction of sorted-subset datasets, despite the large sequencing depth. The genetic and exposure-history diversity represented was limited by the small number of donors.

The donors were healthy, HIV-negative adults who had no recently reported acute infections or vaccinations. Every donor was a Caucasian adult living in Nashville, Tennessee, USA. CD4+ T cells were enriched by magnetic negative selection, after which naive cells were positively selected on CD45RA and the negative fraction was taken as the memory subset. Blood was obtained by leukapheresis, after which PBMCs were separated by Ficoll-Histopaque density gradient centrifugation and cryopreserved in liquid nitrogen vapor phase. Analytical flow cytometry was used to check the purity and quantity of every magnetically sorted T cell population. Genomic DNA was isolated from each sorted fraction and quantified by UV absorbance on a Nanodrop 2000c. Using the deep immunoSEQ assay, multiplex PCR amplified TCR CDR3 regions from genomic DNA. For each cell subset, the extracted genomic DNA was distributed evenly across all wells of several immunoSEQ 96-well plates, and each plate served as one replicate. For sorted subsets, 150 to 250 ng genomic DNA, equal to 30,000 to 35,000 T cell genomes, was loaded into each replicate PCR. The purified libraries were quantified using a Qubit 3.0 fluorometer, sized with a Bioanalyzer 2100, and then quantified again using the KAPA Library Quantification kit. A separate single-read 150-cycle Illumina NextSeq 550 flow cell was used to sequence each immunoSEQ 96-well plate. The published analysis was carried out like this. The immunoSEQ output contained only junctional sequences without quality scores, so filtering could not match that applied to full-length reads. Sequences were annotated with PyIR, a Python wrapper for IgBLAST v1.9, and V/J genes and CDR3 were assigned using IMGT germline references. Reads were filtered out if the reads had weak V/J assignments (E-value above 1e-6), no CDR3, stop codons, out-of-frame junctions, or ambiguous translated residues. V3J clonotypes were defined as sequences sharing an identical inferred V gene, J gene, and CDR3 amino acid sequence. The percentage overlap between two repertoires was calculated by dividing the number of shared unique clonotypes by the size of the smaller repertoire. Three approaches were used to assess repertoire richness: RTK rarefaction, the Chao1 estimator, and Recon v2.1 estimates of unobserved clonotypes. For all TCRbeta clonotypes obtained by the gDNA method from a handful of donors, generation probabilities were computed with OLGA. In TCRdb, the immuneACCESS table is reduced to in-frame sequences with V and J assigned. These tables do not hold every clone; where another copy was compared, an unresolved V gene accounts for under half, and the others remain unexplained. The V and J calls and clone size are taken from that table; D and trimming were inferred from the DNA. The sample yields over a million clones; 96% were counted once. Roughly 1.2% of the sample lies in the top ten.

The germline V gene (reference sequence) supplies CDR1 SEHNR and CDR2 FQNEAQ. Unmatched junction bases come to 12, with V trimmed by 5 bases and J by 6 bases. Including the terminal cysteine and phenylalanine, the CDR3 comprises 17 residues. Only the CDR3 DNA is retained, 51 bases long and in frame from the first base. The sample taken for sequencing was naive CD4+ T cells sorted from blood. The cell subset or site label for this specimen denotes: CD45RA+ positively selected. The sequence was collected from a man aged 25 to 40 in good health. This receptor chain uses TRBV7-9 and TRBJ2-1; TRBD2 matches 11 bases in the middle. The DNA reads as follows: TGTGCCAGCAGCCGAGACTCACTAGCGGGAGTGGGCAATGAGCAGTTCTTC. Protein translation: CASSRDSLAGVGNEQFF. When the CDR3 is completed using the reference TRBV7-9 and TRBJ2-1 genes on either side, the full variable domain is DTGVSQNPRHKITKRGQNVTFRCDPISEHNRLYWYRQTLGQGPEFLTYFQNEAQLEKSRLLSDRFSAERPKGSFSTLEIQRTEQGDSAMYLCASSRDSLAGVGNEQFFGPGTRLTVL.